Listed here are 12 T cell receptor beta chains from one sample, sequenced in a study of breast tumors, draining lymph nodes, adjacent tissues. In TCRdb, the multiplex PCR reads were re-called with MiXCR into one record per CDR3 protein. Among about 180,000 distinct CDR3 sequences, around a third were seen once, and the ten largest hold about 4.1%. Axillary draining lymph nodes of breast cancer patients supplied the node samples. Sequencing was done on a sample of axillary lymph node tissue. The receptors were sampled from a female donor with breast cancer. Some clones in this sample may be carry-over from other donors' samples.

About this clonotype itself: This may arise from a read error, as a much more abundant clone is one base away. J is TRBJ2-7 and V is TRBV20-1; the D gene is possibly TRBD2 (6 bases). Looked up from germline, CDR1 is DFQATT and CDR2 is SNEGSKA (reference sequence). The CDR3 totals 14 residues. Here the CDR3 reads CSARGGGISSEQYF. The CDR3 region has the DNA TGCAGTGCTAGAGGGGGCGGGATTTCCTCCGAGCAGTACTTC.

This chain links TRBV20-1 with TRBJ2-5, with TRBD1 as a possible D gene (7 bases). Germline V gene data show CDR1 as DFQATT and CDR2 as SNEGSKA (reference sequence). Trimming removed 3 bases at V and 6 bases at J, with 20 bases between. CDR3 size: 15 residues. The CDR3 DNA is TGCAGTGCTAGCTCCCTGGGCAGGGGGAGGAAGACCCAGTACTTC. Protein product: CSASSLGRGRKTQYF.

The J gene is TRBJ2-7, the V gene TRBV20-1; 13 nucleotides agree with TRBD2. This CDR3 has 15 residues. J gave up 4 bases and V 7 bases, and 10 bases lay outside the gene matches. Germline loops: CDR1 DFQATT, CDR2 SNEGSKA (reference sequence). The CDR3 bases are TGCAGTGTTCCTAATAGGACTAGCGGGAGTTACGAGCAGTACTTC. Amino acid sequence: CSVPNRTSGSYEQYF.

This clonotype was picked up many times. This may stem from a read error, because a much larger clone lies one nucleotide away. The chain joins TRBV20-1 to TRBJ2-7; tentative D call: TRBD1 (6 bases). V lost 8 bases and J 9 bases, leaving 23 bases between the germline ends. CDR1 and CDR2 from the germline V gene are DFQATT and SNEGSKA (reference sequence). This CDR3 has 13 residues. The CDR3: CSTYFAGVGAQYF. CDR3 sequence (DNA): TGCAGTACGTACTTCGCAGGGGTTGGCGCGCAGTACTTC.

This clonotype was recorded at least ten times. The rearrangement uses TRBV11-2 and TRBJ2-1, with 7 bases lining up with TRBD2. The germline gives CDR1 SGHAT, CDR2 FQNNGV. The CDR3 is 16 amino acids. V shed 5 bases, J shed 4 bases, and the junction held 11 bases outside the gene matches. CDR3 bases: TGTGCCAGCAGCCTCCGCGGGCTAGCGGTATACAATGAGCAGTTCTTC. Translated, it gives CASSLRGLAVYNEQFF.

This clonotype occurred once. The chain recombines TRBV7-9 with TRBJ1-6; 7 positions agree with TRBD1. This CDR3 spans 15 amino acids. The germline V gene has CDR1 SEHNR and CDR2 FQNEAQ (reference sequence). J lost 10 bases, V lost 4 bases, and 10 bases had no gene match. The CDR3 sequence is CASSSQGGKKSPLHF. CDR3 nucleotides: TGTGCCAGCAGCTCCCAGGGGGGCAAAAAATCACCCCTCCACTTT.

A word on this clonotype: A read error is possible here, since a much larger clone lies one base away. J is TRBJ2-7 and V is TRBV6-1; TRBD2 might be the D (5 bases). The CDR3 covers 14 residues. Deletions cut 7 bases from V and 2 bases from J, with 15 bases between. Germline V gene lookup returns CDR1 MNHNS and CDR2 SASEGT. CDR3 amino acids: CASMQSAAAYEQYF. The CDR3, as DNA: TGTGCCAGCATGCAATCGGCAGCGGCCTACGAGCAGTACTTC.

J is TRBJ2-2 and V is TRBV2; 8 nucleotides align to TRBD1. Germline trimming cut 5 bases from V and 2 bases from J; bases unmatched to any gene: 7. Germline V gene data show CDR1 as SNHLY and CDR2 as FYNNEI. The CDR3 length is 16 residues. CDR3 bases: TGTGCCAGCAGTCGCGACAGGGGTCGTAACACCGGGGAGCTGTTTTTT. Amino acids: CASSRDRGRNTGELFF. Full variable domain (outside the CDR3, taken from reference TRBV2 and TRBJ2-2): EPEVTQTPSHQVTQMGQEVILRCVPISNHLYFYWYRQILGQKVEFLVSFYNNEISEKSEIFDDQFSVERPDGSNFTLKIRSTKLEDSAMYFCASSRDRGRNTGELFFGEGSRLTVL.

A remark on this clonotype: As the CDR3 is not closed by the conserved phenylalanine or tryptophan, this likely results from a read error. The chain employs TRBV7-3 and TRBJ1-2; no clear D. Trimming cost V 10 bases and J 0 bases, with 15 bases left between them. The CDR3 has 14 residues. Germline CDR1 and CDR2: SGHTA and FQGTGA. CDR3 protein: CATVRGFANYGYTV. As DNA, the CDR3 is TGTGCCACCGTGAGAGGCTTCGCTAACTATGGCTACACCGTC.

The chain couples TRBV7-9 to TRBJ1-1; D not resolved. The CDR3 extends over 14 amino acids. The germline V gene has CDR1 SEHNR and CDR2 FQNEAQ (reference sequence). V lost 10 bases, J lost 3 bases, and 18 bases lay in between. CDR3 in amino acids: CANRPSLSYTEAFF. The CDR3 DNA sequence: TGTGCCAACAGACCATCCCTTTCGTACACTGAAGCTTTCTTT.

The V gene is TRBV18, the J gene TRBJ2-3; 8 bases map to TRBD2. Germline CDR1 is KGHSH and CDR2 is LQKENI. J gave up 1 base and V 1 base, and 13 bases lay outside the gene matches. CDR3 length equals 19 residues. The CDR3 here is CASSPLAGGIRRRTDTQYF. The CDR3 nucleotides are TGTGCCAGCTCACCACTGGCGGGGGGAATTAGGAGGCGCACAGATACGCAGTATTTT.

This clonotype was counted at least ten times. This chain links TRBV18 with TRBJ2-7; a weak D match, TRBD1 (6 bases). Germline V gives CDR1 KGHSH, CDR2 LQKENI. V shed 6 bases and J shed 5 bases, with 14 bases lying between them. The CDR3 loop spans 13 amino acids. CDR3 coding DNA: TGTGCCAGCTCCCAAGCACAGGGACACGAGCAGTACTTC. It translates to CASSQAQGHEQYF.